These 17 T cell receptor beta chains were sequenced from one sample in a study of neurological immune-mediated disorders. TCRdb fed the 5' RACE reads into MiXCR, producing one record per CDR3 protein. The repertoire has 4,000 or so distinct CDR3 sequences, 30% to 35% of them found once; the top ten carry 40% to 45%. Sequenced material: CD8+ T cells from blood. Source of these receptors: a man between 50 and 59 years old with HTLV-1-associated myelopathy (HAM/TSP).

By share, this clonotype ranks as hyperexpanded. The V and J genes are TRBV7-2 and TRBJ2-1; D may match TRBD1 or TRBD2 (5 bases each). Trimming took off 2 bases at V and 7 bases at J, with 15 bases between the two ends. This CDR3 is built from 15 residues. Germline lookup yields CDR1 SGHTA and CDR2 FQGNSA. DNA of the CDR3: TGTGCCAGCAGCTTAACCGTGGCAGGGACGAATGAGCAGTTCTTC. It specifies CASSLTVAGTNEQFF.

As regards this clonotype: No DNA is shown, since the ends of the CDR3 on it are uncertain; the CDR3 is the one TCRdb lists. The V call is TRBV12-3 or TRBV12-4, the J call TRBJ1-1; TRBD1 was called by the table and not checked on the DNA. The CDR3 is 13 residues long, counting both termini. This chain's CDR3 is CASSFGPGRGAFF.

This clonotype was counted at least ten times. The chain's CDR3 is CASSQAGKRSSSYNEQFF. Written as DNA, the CDR3 is TGCGCCAGCAGCCAAGCTGGGAAGCGGAGCAGCTCCTACAATGAGCAGTTCTTC. The genes are TRBV4-1 and TRBJ2-1; D might be TRBD2 (5 bases). From germline, CDR1 is MGHRA and CDR2 YSYEKL. V gave up 1 base and J gave up 0 bases, with 16 bases separating them. The CDR3 length is 18 residues.

There are many counts of this clonotype. The J gene is TRBJ1-1, the V gene TRBV3-1; D gene unclear. CDR3 length equals 15 residues. Germline V lookup: CDR1 LGHDT, CDR2 YNNKEL (reference sequence). Between the trimmed V and J ends, which lost 4 bases and 3 bases, there was a span of 15 bases. The CDR3 is CASSLAGRGDTEAFF. In DNA form, the CDR3 reads TGTGCCAGCAGCCTAGCCGGACGCGGGGACACTGAAGCTTTCTTT.

This clonotype was picked up many times. The CDR3 coding sequence is TGCAGTGCTAGAGGGGACAACTACGAGCAGTACTTC. Its translation is CSARGDNYEQYF. V gene TRBV20-1 combines with J gene TRBJ2-7, with a tentative D call TRBD1 (6 bases). CDR1 is DFQATT and CDR2 is SNEGSKA in the germline V gene (reference sequence). The V end lost 1 base, the J end lost 3 bases, and 7 bases lay between the germline ends. The CDR3 totals 12 residues.

This clonotype is medium-sized (0.01 to 0.1%). As DNA, the CDR3 is TGTGCCAGCAGTCTAGGTTGGGCGGAGCAGTTCTTC. Translated, it gives CASSLGWAEQFF. The chain is built from TRBV12-3 or TRBV12-4 and TRBJ2-1; D not resolved. The CDR3 is 12 residues long. With 5 bases removed from V and 10 bases from J, the gap between germline ends came to 12 bases.

In its sample, this clonotype is medium-sized. The chain uses TRBV12-3 or TRBV12-4 and TRBJ1-2; perhaps TRBD1 as D (6 bases). V gave up 3 bases and J gave up 5 bases, with 13 bases separating them. This CDR3 region has 14 residues. Here the CDR3 reads CASSLGGQLYGYTF. DNA for the CDR3: TGTGCCAGCAGTTTGGGGGGGCAGTTGTATGGCTACACCTTC.

This clonotype was counted ten times or more. The chain uses TRBV7-8 and TRBJ2-1; 13 bases agree with TRBD2. V lost 4 bases, J lost 8 bases, and 8 bases stayed unmatched. This CDR3 has 16 amino acids. In germline, CDR1 is SGHVS, CDR2 FQNEAQ. The CDR3 nucleotides read TGTGCCAGCAGCTCCGCGAGACTAGCGGGAGGACATGAGCAGTTCTTC. It specifies CASSSARLAGGHEQFF.

This clonotype is large (0.1 to 1%) by share. This chain links TRBV4-1 with TRBJ2-1, with D unresolved. CDR3 length equals 17 residues. CDR1 and CDR2 (germline): MGHRA, YSYEKL. V was clipped by 0 bases and J by 0 bases, with 12 bases between them. DNA of the CDR3: TGCGCCAGCAGCCAAGAGTTTGTTGGAAGCTCCTACAATGAGCAGTTCTTC. Amino acids: CASSQEFVGSSYNEQFF.

In its sample, this clonotype was seen many times. The V gene is TRBV20-1, the J gene TRBJ2-3; TRBD1 is a possible D gene (6 bases). Between the trimmed V and J ends, which lost 8 bases and 1 base, there was a span of 13 bases. The CDR3 totals 13 residues. In germline, CDR1 is DFQATT, CDR2 SNEGSKA (reference sequence). The CDR3 loop reads CSTFGGGTDTQYF. CDR3 DNA sequence: TGCAGTACCTTTGGGGGCGGCACAGATACGCAGTATTTT.

This clonotype was detected ten times or more. J is TRBJ1-1 and V is TRBV6-4, with TRBD1 matching 11 bases. Per the germline V gene, CDR1 is MRHNA and CDR2 is SNTAGT. The CDR3 sequence is 14 residues long. The junction had 0 bases not matched to a gene; V was cut back by 2 bases and J by 4 bases. The CDR3 region has the DNA TGTGCCAGCAGTGACGGGACAGGGGGCACTGAAGCTTTCTTT. Translation: CASSDGTGGTEAFF.

This clonotype was seen just once. A single base separates this from a much larger clone, so it may be a read error. This rearrangement joins TRBV10-2 to TRBJ1-3; no clear D. The germline V gene encodes CDR1 WSHSY and CDR2 SAAADI. This CDR3 has 16 residues. CDR3: CASSEVGLSAGNIIYF. As DNA, the CDR3 is TGCGCCAGCAGTGAGGTCGGGCTGAGCGCTGGAAACATCATATATTTT.

There are many counts of this clonotype. V is TRBV20-1 and J is TRBJ2-1; D is ambiguous. This CDR3 comprises 14 residues. Germline V CDR1 and CDR2: DFQATT, SNEGSKA (reference sequence). Between the trimmed V and J ends, which lost 1 base and 5 bases, there was a span of 12 bases. The CDR3 coding sequence is TGCAGTGCTAGAGTGCCCGCGGCGGACAATGAGCAGTTCTTC. Translated, it gives CSARVPAADNEQFF.

The V and J genes are TRBV4-1 and TRBJ2-7; D is undetermined. Trimming cost V 0 bases and J 3 bases, with 15 bases left between them. The CDR3 covers 16 residues. Germline CDR1 and CDR2: MGHRA and YSYEKL. This chain's CDR3 is CASSQDFSGSSYEQYF. The CDR3, as DNA: TGCGCCAGCAGCCAAGACTTTTCAGGATCCAGCTACGAGCAGTACTTC.

This clonotype counts as large. The rearrangement joins TRBV12-5 to TRBJ2-1, with 7 bases matching TRBD1. V lost 5 bases and J lost 3; bases outside the gene matches: 4. This CDR3 is built from 14 residues. Germline CDR1 reads LGHNT; CDR2 reads FRNRAP. In DNA form, the CDR3 reads TGTGCTAGTGGTCCACGGGACAGCTACAATGAGCAGTTCTTC. Amino acids: CASGPRDSYNEQFF.

By share of the sample, this clonotype is medium-sized. This chain links TRBV20-1 with TRBJ2-5; TRBD2 matches at 11 bases. With 1 base clipped from V and 1 base from J, the junction kept 17 bases outside the gene matches. Per germline, CDR1 DFQATT and CDR2 SNEGSKA (reference sequence). The CDR3 has 20 residues. CDR3 loop: CSARVTGSLAGGGPQETQYF. The CDR3 DNA reads as TGCAGTGCTAGAGTGACAGGGAGCCTAGCGGGAGGCGGGCCCCAAGAGACCCAGTACTTC.

The table lists this clonotype with many counts. This chain links TRBV4-1 with TRBJ2-1; 8 bases are shared with TRBD1. This CDR3 spans 15 amino acids. Germline values: CDR1 MGHRA, CDR2 YSYEKL. V lost 4 bases and J lost 4; bases outside the gene matches: 6. The DNA of the CDR3 is TGCGCCAGCAGCCCGGACAGGGACTTTTACAATGAGCAGTTCTTC. It codes for CASSPDRDFYNEQFF.